The rows below give T cell receptor beta chains drawn from one sample of a study of patients and donors after allogeneic stem cell transplantation. MiXCR, applied by TCRdb to the RT-PCR reads, yields one record per CDR3 protein. The data contain around 170,000 distinct CDR3 sequences, approximately 25% of them singletons. Sequenced input: blood, either unsorted or a sorted T cell fraction (not recorded which). The receptor set was obtained from a human donor who was either an allogeneic HSCT recipient or a stem cell or donor lymphocyte infusion donor (not recorded which). It is not recorded whose cells these are; they may come from a transplant donor. Each CDR3 is given with its conserved first and last residue. The order of the fields is V gene, D gene, clone size, J gene, CDR3 protein, CDR3 DNA. The D gene is left open where the match is weak. Some rows have no size entry. The others give once, few or many, or a class for an expanded clone.

V: TRBV29-1; D: .; size: few; J: TRBJ2-1; CDR3: CSVSGLGHNEQFF; DNA: TGCAGCGTTTCGGGGTTAGGGCACAATGAGCAGTTCTTC
V: TRBV4-1; D: .; size: few; J: TRBJ1-1; CDR3: CASSQRGPALVEAFF; DNA: TGCGCCAGCAGCCAAAGAGGGCCAGCCCTAGTTGAAGCTTTCTTT
V: TRBV6-5; D: .; size: .; J: TRBJ1-5; CDR3: CASSHNEGQPQHF; DNA: TGTGCCAGCAGTCACAACGAAGGTCAGCCCCAGCATTTT
V: TRBV6-2/TRBV6-3; D: TRBD2; size: .; J: TRBJ2-1; CDR3: CASRAERLAGALYNEQFF; DNA: TGTGCCAGCCGAGCCGAGAGACTAGCGGGAGCCTTATACAATGAGCAGTTCTTC
V: TRBV12-3/TRBV12-4; D: .; size: many; J: TRBJ1-2; CDR3: CASSLEADPYGYTF; DNA: TGTGCCAGCAGTTTAGAGGCAGACCCCTATGGCTACACCTTC
V: TRBV5-1; D: TRBD2; size: .; J: TRBJ2-5; CDR3: CASSLNLAVRETQYF; DNA: TGCGCCAGCAGCTTGAATCTAGCGGTCCGGGAGACCCAGTACTTC
V: TRBV10-3; D: .; size: few; J: TRBJ1-3; CDR3: CAIGEGTGSGNTIYF; DNA: TGTGCCATCGGCGAGGGGACGGGCTCTGGAAACACCATATATTTT
V: TRBV20-1; D: TRBD1; size: many; J: TRBJ1-3; CDR3: CSASPGQGNTIYF; DNA: TGCAGTGCCTCTCCGGGACAGGGAAACACCATATATTTT
V: TRBV20-1; D: .; size: few; J: TRBJ2-2; CDR3: CSARLLGPHTGELFF; DNA: TGCAGTGCTAGACTCTTGGGACCACACACCGGGGAGCTGTTTTTT
V: TRBV20-1; D: TRBD2; size: .; J: TRBJ2-1; CDR3: CSALLGLAGGLSSYNEQFF; DNA: TGCAGTGCTCTACTCGGACTAGCGGGAGGCCTGAGCTCCTACAATGAGCAGTTCTTC
V: TRBV6-2/TRBV6-3; D: .; size: .; J: TRBJ2-7; CDR3: CASSYSIGIIGEQYF; DNA: TGTGCCAGCAGTTACTCGATAGGAATCATCGGGGAGCAGTACTTC
V: TRBV6-2/TRBV6-3; D: .; size: few; J: TRBJ1-5; CDR3: CASSYWTSRPDQPQHF; DNA: TGTGCCAGCAGTTATTGGACAAGCAGGCCCGATCAGCCCCAGCATTTT
V: TRBV29-1; D: .; size: few; J: TRBJ1-1; CDR3: CSAQTTEAFF; DNA: TGCAGCGCGCAGACTACTGAAGCTTTCTTT
V: TRBV19; D: .; size: .; J: TRBJ2-7; CDR3: CASSNEVAASYEQYF; DNA: TGTGCCAGTAGTAATGAGGTTGCGGCCTCCTACGAGCAGTACTTC
V: TRBV29-1; D: .; size: few; J: TRBJ2-7; CDR3: CSVGRDGVLAYEQYF; DNA: TGCAGCGTTGGAAGGGACGGAGTTCTCGCCTACGAGCAGTACTTC
V: TRBV20-1; D: TRBD2; size: .; J: TRBJ2-3; CDR3: CSADSGRGTDTQYF; DNA: TGCAGTGCTGACAGCGGGAGGGGAACAGATACGCAGTATTTT
V: TRBV20-1; D: .; size: many; J: TRBJ1-1; CDR3: CSARGTQGLNTEAFF; DNA: TGCAGTGCTAGAGGCACACAGGGCCTGAACACTGAAGCTTTCTTT
V: TRBV6-1; D: .; size: .; J: TRBJ1-1; CDR3: CASSGSNTEAFF; DNA: TGTGCCAGCAGTGGGTCGAACACTGAAGCTTTCTTT
V: TRBV7-2; D: .; size: many; J: TRBJ1-1; CDR3: CASKDSLAEAFF; DNA: TGTGCCAGCAAGGATAGTCTCGCTGAAGCTTTCTTT
V: TRBV4-3; D: .; size: many; J: TRBJ1-1; CDR3: CASSQAPRGGTEAFF; DNA: TGCGCCAGCAGCCAAGCCCCCAGGGGCGGCACTGAAGCTTTCTTT
V: TRBV12-3/TRBV12-4; D: TRBD1; size: many; J: TRBJ1-2; CDR3: CASQGGQANYGYTF; DNA: TGTGCCAGCCAGGGGGGTCAAGCTAACTATGGCTACACCTTC
V: TRBV6-5; D: TRBD1; size: .; J: TRBJ2-7; CDR3: CASSWDRNYEQYF; DNA: TGTGCCAGCAGTTGGGACAGGAACTACGAGCAGTACTTC
V: TRBV7-2; D: TRBD2; size: .; J: TRBJ2-3; CDR3: CASSLLAESRTDTQYF; DNA: TGTGCCAGCAGCTTACTAGCGGAAAGTCGCACAGATACGCAGTATTTT
V: TRBV7-2; D: .; size: few; J: TRBJ2-7; CDR3: CASSFEGIRSYEQYF; DNA: TGTGCCAGCAGCTTCGAAGGCATAAGGTCCTACGAGCAGTACTTC
V: TRBV7-9; D: .; size: .; J: TRBJ1-2; CDR3: CASSPEKTGIYGYTF; DNA: TGTGCCAGCAGCCCCGAGAAAACAGGGATCTATGGCTACACCTTC
V: TRBV11-2; D: .; size: .; J: TRBJ1-6; CDR3: CASSLDGYSPLHF; DNA: TGTGCCAGCAGCTTAGACGGGTATTCACCCCTCCACTTT
V: TRBV4-1; D: .; size: .; J: TRBJ1-1; CDR3: CASSQDEKRTEAFF; DNA: TGCGCCAGCAGCCAAGATGAGAAACGGACTGAAGCTTTCTTT
V: TRBV6-6; D: TRBD1; size: .; J: TRBJ2-3; CDR3: CASTQDRGEDTQYF; DNA: TGTGCCAGCACCCAGGACAGGGGTGAAGATACGCAGTATTTT
V: TRBV20-1; D: TRBD2; size: few; J: TRBJ2-1; CDR3: CSASGLAGAPYNEQFF; DNA: TGCAGTGCTAGTGGGTTAGCGGGAGCCCCCTACAATGAGCAGTTCTTC
V: TRBV20-1; D: TRBD1; size: .; J: TRBJ1-4; CDR3: CSARDAPGGGEKLFF; DNA: TGCAGTGCTAGAGATGCTCCAGGGGGCGGTGAAAAACTGTTTTTT
V: TRBV5-1; D: .; size: .; J: TRBJ2-3; CDR3: CASSLSRARSSFTDTQYF; DNA: TGCGCCAGCAGCTTGTCCCGGGCTCGTTCCTCTTTCACAGATACGCAGTATTTT
V: TRBV30; D: TRBD2; size: .; J: TRBJ2-1; CDR3: CACPTSAEEQFF; DNA: TGTGCCTGCCCTACTAGCGCAGAGGAGCAGTTCTTC
V: TRBV12-3/TRBV12-4; D: .; size: few; J: TRBJ1-1; CDR3: CASSPGTTEDTEAFF; DNA: TGTGCCAGCAGTCCTGGGACCACGGAAGACACTGAAGCTTTCTTT
V: TRBV12-3/TRBV12-4; D: .; size: few; J: TRBJ2-7; CDR3: CASSFQDTYEQYF; DNA: TGTGCCAGCAGTTTCCAGGATACCTACGAGCAGTACTTC
V: TRBV11-2; D: TRBD2; size: few; J: TRBJ2-5; CDR3: CASSLGLAQETQYF; DNA: TGTGCCAGCAGCCTGGGACTAGCTCAAGAGACCCAGTACTTC
V: TRBV10-3; D: TRBD2; size: .; J: TRBJ2-3; CDR3: CAISDSLTAGAMDTQYF; DNA: TGTGCCATCAGTGACTCACTAACGGCGGGAGCGATGGATACGCAGTATTTT
V: TRBV20-1; D: TRBD2; size: .; J: TRBJ2-3; CDR3: CSARVGPAGGPDTQYF; DNA: TGCAGTGCTAGAGTAGGTCCTGCGGGAGGGCCTGATACGCAGTATTTT
V: TRBV7-8; D: TRBD2; size: .; J: TRBJ2-1; CDR3: CASSLEAGAFYNEQFF; DNA: TGTGCCAGCAGCTTAGAAGCGGGGGCCTTTTACAATGAGCAGTTCTTC
V: TRBV5-1; D: TRBD2; size: few; J: TRBJ2-1; CDR3: CASRAGGFYNEQFF; DNA: TGCGCCAGCAGAGCGGGGGGGTTTTACAATGAGCAGTTCTTC
V: TRBV7-9; D: TRBD1; size: few; J: TRBJ2-5; CDR3: CASSLGQTLQETQYF; DNA: TGTGCCAGCAGCTTGGGACAGACTTTACAAGAGACCCAGTACTTC